The 19 T cell receptor beta chains in this list originate from one sample, sequenced in a study of blood T cell repertoires in COVID-19. Here immunoSEQ multiplex PCR was the method, and the copy in TCRdb shows in-frame clones only, minus some. The table has approximately 390,000 clones, roughly 90% seen once; the top ten hold approximately 7%. Sequenced: peripheral blood. These receptor sequences come from a man aged 18 to 29 with active or convalescent COVID-19.

The rearrangement uses TRBV20-1 and TRBJ2-4; no clear D. CDR3 length: 10 amino acids. Germline values: CDR1 DFQATT, CDR2 SNEGSKA (reference sequence). V was shortened by 7 bases and J by 4 bases, with 5 bases between the two germline ends. CDR3 in DNA: TGCAGTGGGCAAAAAAACATTCAGTACTTC. It codes for CSGQKNIQYF.

The rearrangement uses TRBV25-1 and TRBJ2-1; D may be TRBD1 (5 bases). The CDR3 consists of 14 residues. The germline V gene has CDR1 MGHDK and CDR2 SYGVNS. Trimming left V 4 bases short and J 8 bases short, with 15 bases between. As DNA, the CDR3 is TGTGCCAGCAGTGCCGCAAGGGGTCGGGATGAGCAGTTCTTC. Translating it yields CASSAARGRDEQFF.

The V gene is TRBV27, the J gene TRBJ1-1; 7 bases agree with TRBD1. The CDR3 consists of 14 residues. V shed 5 bases and J 0 bases; nucleotides not matched to a gene: 3. Germline CDR1 is MNHEY and CDR2 is SMNVEV (reference sequence). The CDR3 sequence is CASSRQGMNTEAFF. The DNA of the CDR3 is TGTGCCAGCAGTCGACAGGGAATGAACACTGAAGCTTTCTTT.

The chain couples TRBV7-3 to TRBJ2-5; 15 positions agree with TRBD2. Germline CDR1 SGHTA, CDR2 FQGTGA. The CDR3 has 17 residues. V was clipped by 0 bases and J by 3 bases; unmatched bases: 2. This chain's CDR3 is CASSLTGLAGGKETQYF. The CDR3 bases are TGTGCCAGCAGCTTAACGGGACTAGCGGGGGGAAAAGAGACCCAGTACTTC.

This clone was observed a handful of times. The chain joins TRBV11-2 to TRBJ1-5; 9 bases align to TRBD1. The germline V gene encodes CDR1 SGHAT and CDR2 FQNNGV. The CDR3 covers 16 residues. With V trimmed by 4 bases and J by 4 bases, 8 bases remained unmatched. CDR3 residues: CASSSTPGTGNQPQHF. CDR3 nucleotide sequence: TGTGCCAGCAGCTCCACCCCCGGGACAGGGAATCAGCCCCAGCATTTT.

J is TRBJ2-7 and V is TRBV5-6, with D unresolved. The CDR3 length is 13 residues. The germline CDR1 and CDR2 sequences are SGHDT and YYEEEE. V lost 4 bases to trimming and J lost 3 bases, with 11 bases between them. CDR3 sequence: CASSPINSYEQYF. The CDR3 coding sequence is TGTGCCAGCAGCCCCATTAATAGCTACGAGCAGTACTTC.

The CDR3 DNA reads as TGTGCCAGCAGCTTAATTGTCTATGAGCAGTTCTTC. Residues: CASSLIVYEQFF. The chain recombines TRBV11-2 with TRBJ2-1; no definite D call. The CDR3 loop spans 12 amino acids. Germline V gives CDR1 SGHAT, CDR2 FQNNGV. Trimming removed 2 bases from V and 8 bases from J, with 7 bases in between.

The rearrangement links TRBV7-9 to TRBJ1-1, with a possible D match to TRBD1 (6 bases). V was trimmed by 5 bases and J by 0 bases, leaving 10 bases between them. This CDR3 contains 14 residues. Germline CDR1 reads SEHNR; CDR2 reads FQNEAQ (reference sequence). The CDR3 region has the DNA TGTGCCAGCAGCGCACAGGGAATGAACACTGAAGCTTTCTTT. It yields the protein CASSAQGMNTEAFF.

Turning to this clone: The junction departs from germline at one end; a sequencing error may be responsible. This chain connects TRBV10-3 to TRBJ2-1, with 9 positions matching TRBD2. CDR1 is ENHRY and CDR2 is SYGVKD in the germline V gene. The CDR3 is 15 residues long. CDR3 residues: CAISVGGGAYDEQFF. CDR3 nucleotide sequence: TGTGCCATCAGTGTTGGCGGGGGGGCCTACGATGAGCAGTTCTTC.

J is TRBJ2-7 and V is TRBV10-1; 10 bases line up with TRBD1. This CDR3 spans 14 amino acids. Trimming removed 6 bases from V and 7 bases from J; junction bases left unmatched: 9. Germline CDR1 and CDR2: WNHNN and SYGVQD (reference sequence). The CDR3 loop is CASRGKGTGDEQYF. CDR3 nucleotide sequence: TGCGCCAGCAGGGGGAAGGGGACAGGGGATGAGCAGTACTTC.

This chain links TRBV6-5 with TRBJ1-6; D is undetermined. The CDR3 totals 13 residues. V lost 8 bases and J 4 bases, leaving 9 bases between the germline ends. The germline V gene has CDR1 MNHEY and CDR2 SVGAGI. The CDR3 DNA sequence: TGTGCCAGCGCGCCTCTTTATAATTCACCCCTCCACTTT. It yields the protein CASAPLYNSPLHF.

The gene calls are TRBV7-9 and TRBJ1-5, with 8 bases lining up with TRBD1. Germline CDR1 and CDR2: SEHNR and FQNEAQ (reference sequence). This CDR3 is 14 amino acids long. J lost 4 bases, V lost 5 bases, and 4 bases had no gene match. The CDR3: CASSVQGANQPQHF. CDR3 DNA sequence: TGTGCCAGCAGCGTCCAGGGGGCTAATCAGCCCCAGCATTTT.

The chain recombines TRBV7-9 with TRBJ2-7; D is perhaps TRBD1 (5 bases). V lost 5 bases and J lost 2, with 10 bases in between. In germline, CDR1 is SEHNR, CDR2 FQNEAQ (reference sequence). The CDR3 covers 13 residues. CDR3 coding DNA: TGTGCCAGCAGCCGGACACCAGCCTACGAGCAGTACTTC. Protein product: CASSRTPAYEQYF.

The table lists this clone with a count of one. The chain is built from TRBV7-2 and TRBJ2-1; 7 nucleotides line up with TRBD2. Germline V CDR1 and CDR2: SGHTA, FQGNSA. Trimming at V came to 4 bases and at J to 7 bases, leaving 16 bases not matched to a gene. The CDR3 totals 17 residues. CDR3 sequence reads: CASSWPSEGSGGNEQFF. As DNA, the CDR3 is TGTGCCAGCAGCTGGCCCTCGGAGGGGTCCGGGGGGAATGAGCAGTTCTTC.

The chain uses TRBV12-3 or TRBV12-4 and TRBJ1-1; maybe TRBD1 (5 bases). V was trimmed by 6 bases and J by 1 base, leaving 9 bases between them. The CDR3 totals 13 residues. The CDR3 here is CASSRVANTEAFF. The CDR3 nucleotides are TGTGCCAGCAGCAGGGTGGCGAACACTGAAGCTTTCTTT.

This sequence joins TRBV6-5 and TRBJ2-7, with D perhaps TRBD2 (6 bases). The V gene's germline CDR1 is MNHEY and CDR2 SVGAGI. V gave up 2 bases and J gave up 2 bases, with 10 bases separating them. The CDR3 is 14 amino acids. The CDR3 is CASSYGGSPYEQYF. The CDR3 coding sequence is TGTGCCAGCAGTTACGGGGGGTCCCCCTACGAGCAGTACTTC.

CDR3 nucleotides: TGTGCCAGCAGCGCGATCGGGACAGATACGCAGTATTTT. Translating gives CASSAIGTDTQYF. V usage is TRBV9 and J usage is TRBJ2-3; D is unclear. V was trimmed by 3 bases and J by 3 bases, leaving 8 bases between them. The CDR3 runs 13 residues. Germline V gives CDR1 SGDLS, CDR2 YYNGEE.

The chain combines TRBV7-9 with TRBJ1-2, with D possibly TRBD1 on 5 matching bases. V lost 1 base and J 1 base, leaving 10 bases between the germline ends. The CDR3 length is 15 residues. Germline-derived CDR1 and CDR2 are SEHNR and FQNEAQ (reference sequence). The CDR3 bases are TGTGCCAGCAGCTTAGGAGGGAGGGGTAACTATGGCTACACCTTC. Translating it yields CASSLGGRGNYGYTF.

The chain carries TRBV25-1 and TRBJ2-1, with a tentative D call TRBD1 (6 bases). The CDR3 runs 16 residues. V was trimmed by 11 bases and J by 4 bases, leaving 24 bases between them. Germline V gene sequence: CDR1 MGHDK, CDR2 SYGVNS. The CDR3 nucleotides are TGTGCCCCCACCAGGGGTCGAAAAAGAGTATACAATGAGCAGTTCTTC. Amino acids: CAPTRGRKRVYNEQFF.